This TCR beta chain was observed in a study of T cells in tuberculosis. Time point in this sample: new active TB diagnosis, blood taken before or within 7 days of starting treatment. Tuberculosis was confirmed by positive sputum smear and/or M. tuberculosis culture. The protocol was immunoSEQ multiplex PCR, while the TCRdb copy is restricted to in-frame clones and leaves out a portion. This sample has about 50,000 clones, with roughly 95% found just once. Germline V lookup: CDR1 LNHDA, CDR2 SQIVND (reference sequence). Trimming left V 3 bases short and J 4 bases short, with 18 bases between. There are 16 residues in the CDR3.

This clonotype was obtained from an adult with tuberculosis. The J gene is TRBJ1-2, the V gene TRBV19; D ambiguous. The input for sequencing was PBMCs, taken at tuberculosis diagnosis. The CDR3, as DNA: TGTGCCAGTAGTATGGTGCAGCGCCTAGTGATCTATGGCTACACCTTC. Translated, it gives CASSMVQRLVIYGYTF.